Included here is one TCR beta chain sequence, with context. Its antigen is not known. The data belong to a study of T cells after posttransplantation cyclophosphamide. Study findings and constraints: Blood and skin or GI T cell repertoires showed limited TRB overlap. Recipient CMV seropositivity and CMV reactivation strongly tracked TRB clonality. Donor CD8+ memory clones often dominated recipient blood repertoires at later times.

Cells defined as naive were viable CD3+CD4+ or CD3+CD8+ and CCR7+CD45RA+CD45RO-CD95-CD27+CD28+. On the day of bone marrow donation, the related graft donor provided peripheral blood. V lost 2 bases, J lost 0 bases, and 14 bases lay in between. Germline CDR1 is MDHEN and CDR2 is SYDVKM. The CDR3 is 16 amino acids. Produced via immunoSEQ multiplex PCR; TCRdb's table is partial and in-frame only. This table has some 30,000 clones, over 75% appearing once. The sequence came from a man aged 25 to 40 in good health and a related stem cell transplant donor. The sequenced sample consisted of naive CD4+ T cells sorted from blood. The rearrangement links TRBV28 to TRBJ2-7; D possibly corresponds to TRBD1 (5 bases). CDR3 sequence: CASSLEEGASSYEQYF. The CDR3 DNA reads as TGTGCCAGCAGTTTAGAGGAAGGGGCCTCCTCCTACGAGCAGTACTTC.